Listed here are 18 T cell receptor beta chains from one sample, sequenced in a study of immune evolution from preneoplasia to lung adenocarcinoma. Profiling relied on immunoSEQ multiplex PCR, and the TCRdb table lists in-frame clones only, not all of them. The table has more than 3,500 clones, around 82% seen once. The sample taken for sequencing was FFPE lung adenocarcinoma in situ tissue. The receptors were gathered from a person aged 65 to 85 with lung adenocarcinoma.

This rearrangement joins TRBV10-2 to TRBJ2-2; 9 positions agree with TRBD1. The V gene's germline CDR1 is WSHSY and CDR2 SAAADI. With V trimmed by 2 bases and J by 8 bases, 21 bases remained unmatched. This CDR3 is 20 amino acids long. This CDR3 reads CASSEPIGRGTGGISGELFF. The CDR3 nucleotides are TGCGCCAGCAGTGAGCCCATCGGGCGAGGCACAGGGGGCATATCGGGGGAGCTGTTTTTT.

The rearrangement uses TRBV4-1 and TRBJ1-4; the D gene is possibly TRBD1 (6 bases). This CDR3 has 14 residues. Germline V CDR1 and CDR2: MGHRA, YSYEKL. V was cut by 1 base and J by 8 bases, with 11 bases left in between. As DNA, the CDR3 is TGCGCCAGCAGCCAAGTAGGGGGAGAAGAAAAACTGTTTTTT. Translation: CASSQVGGEEKLFF.

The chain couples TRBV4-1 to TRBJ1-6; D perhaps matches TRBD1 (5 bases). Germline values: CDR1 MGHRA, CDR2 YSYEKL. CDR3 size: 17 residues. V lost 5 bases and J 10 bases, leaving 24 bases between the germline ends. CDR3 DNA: TGCGCCAGCAGCACCGGGACTGCCGCACGAGTGGGGTCACCCCTCCACTTT. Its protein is CASSTGTAARVGSPLHF.

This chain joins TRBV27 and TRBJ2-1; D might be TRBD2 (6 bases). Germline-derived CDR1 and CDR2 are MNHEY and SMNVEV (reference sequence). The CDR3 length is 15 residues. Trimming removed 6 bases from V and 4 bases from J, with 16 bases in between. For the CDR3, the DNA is TGTGCCAGCAGCCGATCTACGGGAGCTTACAATGAGCAGTTCTTC. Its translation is CASSRSTGAYNEQFF.

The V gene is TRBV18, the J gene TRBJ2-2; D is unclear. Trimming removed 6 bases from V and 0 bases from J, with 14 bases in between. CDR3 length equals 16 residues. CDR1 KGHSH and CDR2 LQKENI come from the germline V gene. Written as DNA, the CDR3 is TGTGCCAGCTCCCCGCGTTATGAACCGAACACCGGGGAGCTGTTTTTT. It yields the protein CASSPRYEPNTGELFF.

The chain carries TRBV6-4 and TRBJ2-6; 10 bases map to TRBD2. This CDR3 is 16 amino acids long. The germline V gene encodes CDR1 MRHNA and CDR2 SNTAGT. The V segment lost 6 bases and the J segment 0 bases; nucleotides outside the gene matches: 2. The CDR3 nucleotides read TGTGCCAGCAGCACTAGCGGGGTCTCTGGGGCCAACGTCCTGACTTTC. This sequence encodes CASSTSGVSGANVLTF.

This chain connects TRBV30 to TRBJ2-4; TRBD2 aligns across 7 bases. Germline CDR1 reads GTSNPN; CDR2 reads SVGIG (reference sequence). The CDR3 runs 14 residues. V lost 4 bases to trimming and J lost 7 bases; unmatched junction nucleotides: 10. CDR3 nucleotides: TGTGCCTGGACCCCCTTAGCGGGCGGGAACATTCAGTACTTC. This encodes CAWTPLAGGNIQYF.

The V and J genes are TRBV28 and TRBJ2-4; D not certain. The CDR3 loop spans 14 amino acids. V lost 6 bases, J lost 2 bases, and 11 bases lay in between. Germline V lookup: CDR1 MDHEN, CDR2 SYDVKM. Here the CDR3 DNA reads TGTGCCAGCAGCCCAGCCGGCACCAAAAACATTCAGTACTTC. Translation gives CASSPAGTKNIQYF. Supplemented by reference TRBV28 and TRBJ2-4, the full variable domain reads DVKVTQSSRYLVKRTGEKVFLECVQDMDHENMFWYRQDPGLGLRLIYFSYDVKMKEKGDIPEGYSVSREKKERFSLILESASTNQTSMYLCASSPAGTKNIQYFGAGTRLSVL.

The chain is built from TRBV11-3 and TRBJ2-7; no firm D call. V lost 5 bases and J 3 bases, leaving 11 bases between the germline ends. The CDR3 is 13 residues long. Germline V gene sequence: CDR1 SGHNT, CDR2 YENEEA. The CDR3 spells CASSRAPLYEQYF. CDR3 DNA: TGTGCCAGCAGCCGGGCCCCTCTCTACGAGCAGTACTTC.

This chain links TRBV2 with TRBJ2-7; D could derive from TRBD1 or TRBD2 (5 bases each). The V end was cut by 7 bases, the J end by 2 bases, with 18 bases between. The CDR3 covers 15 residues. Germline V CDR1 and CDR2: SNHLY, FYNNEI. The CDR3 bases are TGTGCCAGCAATCCAACCAGGGAGAGAGCCTACGAGCAGTACTTC. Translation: CASNPTRERAYEQYF.

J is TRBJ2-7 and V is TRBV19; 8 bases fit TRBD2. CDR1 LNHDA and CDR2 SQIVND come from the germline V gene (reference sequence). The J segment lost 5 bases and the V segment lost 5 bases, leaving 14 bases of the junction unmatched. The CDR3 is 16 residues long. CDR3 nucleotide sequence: TGTGCCAGTAGTTCTTCTGGACTAGCAACCCCGAACGAGCAGTACTTC. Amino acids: CASSSSGLATPNEQYF.

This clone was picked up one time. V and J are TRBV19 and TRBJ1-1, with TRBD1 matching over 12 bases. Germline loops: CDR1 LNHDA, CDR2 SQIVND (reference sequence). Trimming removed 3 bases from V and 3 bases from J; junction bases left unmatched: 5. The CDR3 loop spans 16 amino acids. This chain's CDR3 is CASSIGTGGFDTEAFF. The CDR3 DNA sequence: TGTGCCAGTAGTATTGGGACAGGGGGCTTCGACACTGAAGCTTTCTTT.

The CDR3 DNA is TGTGCCAGCAGCTTGTACAACTCCTACGAGCAGTACTTC. Translating gives CASSLYNSYEQYF. The chain links TRBV5-6 to TRBJ2-7; D is uncertain. Trimming shortened V by 1 base and J by 0 bases, and 5 bases separated the two germline ends. The germline V gene has CDR1 SGHDT and CDR2 YYEEEE. CDR3 length equals 13 residues.

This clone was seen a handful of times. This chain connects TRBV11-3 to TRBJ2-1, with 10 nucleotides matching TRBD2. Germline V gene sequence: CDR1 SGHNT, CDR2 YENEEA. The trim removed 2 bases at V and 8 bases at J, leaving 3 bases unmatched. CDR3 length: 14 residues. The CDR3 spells CASSLSSGSDEQFF. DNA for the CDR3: TGTGCCAGCAGCTTATCTAGCGGGAGCGATGAGCAGTTCTTC.

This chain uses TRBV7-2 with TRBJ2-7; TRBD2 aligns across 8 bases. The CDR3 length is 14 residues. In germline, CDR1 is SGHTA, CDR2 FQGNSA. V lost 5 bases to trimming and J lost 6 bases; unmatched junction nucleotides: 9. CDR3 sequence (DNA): TGTGCCAGCAGCCGATGGGCGGGAGGATTCGAGCAGTACTTC. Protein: CASSRWAGGFEQYF.

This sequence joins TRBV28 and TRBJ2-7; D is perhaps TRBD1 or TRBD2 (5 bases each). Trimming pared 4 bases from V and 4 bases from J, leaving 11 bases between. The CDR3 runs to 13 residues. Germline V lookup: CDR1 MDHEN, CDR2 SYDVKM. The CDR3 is CASSSPGPYEQYF. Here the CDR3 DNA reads TGTGCCAGCAGTTCACCGGGACCGTACGAGCAGTACTTC.

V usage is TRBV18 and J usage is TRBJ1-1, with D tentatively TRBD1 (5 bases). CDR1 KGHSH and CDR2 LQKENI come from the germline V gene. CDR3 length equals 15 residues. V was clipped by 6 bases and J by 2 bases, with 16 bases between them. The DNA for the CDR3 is TGTGCCAGCTCCCTCGGCGGGGCCGGAAACACTGAAGCTTTCTTT. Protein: CASSLGGAGNTEAFF.

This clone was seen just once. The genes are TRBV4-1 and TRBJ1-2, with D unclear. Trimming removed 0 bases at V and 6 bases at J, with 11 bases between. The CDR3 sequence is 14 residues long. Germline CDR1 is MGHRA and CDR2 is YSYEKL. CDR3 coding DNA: TGCGCCAGCAGCCAAGATTTTACTTTGAATGGCTACACCTTC. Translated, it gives CASSQDFTLNGYTF.